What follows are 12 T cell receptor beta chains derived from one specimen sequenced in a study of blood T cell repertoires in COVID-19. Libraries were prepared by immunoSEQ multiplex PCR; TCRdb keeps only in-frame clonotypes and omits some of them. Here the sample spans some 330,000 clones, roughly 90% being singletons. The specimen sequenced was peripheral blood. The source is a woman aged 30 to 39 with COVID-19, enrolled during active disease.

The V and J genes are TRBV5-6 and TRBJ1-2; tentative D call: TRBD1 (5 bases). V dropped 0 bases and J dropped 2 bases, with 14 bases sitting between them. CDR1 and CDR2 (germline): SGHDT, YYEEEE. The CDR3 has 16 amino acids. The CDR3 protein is CASSLEGVQRNYGYTF. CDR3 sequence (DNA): TGTGCCAGCAGCTTGGAAGGGGTGCAGCGAAACTATGGCTACACCTTC.

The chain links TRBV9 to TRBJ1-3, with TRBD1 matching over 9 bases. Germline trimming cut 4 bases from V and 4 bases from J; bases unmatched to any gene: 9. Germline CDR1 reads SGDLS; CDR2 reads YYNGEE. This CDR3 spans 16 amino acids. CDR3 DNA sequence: TGTGCCAGCAGCCCGCGAGGGGACAGGGTGGGAAACACCATATATTTT. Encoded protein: CASSPRGDRVGNTIYF.

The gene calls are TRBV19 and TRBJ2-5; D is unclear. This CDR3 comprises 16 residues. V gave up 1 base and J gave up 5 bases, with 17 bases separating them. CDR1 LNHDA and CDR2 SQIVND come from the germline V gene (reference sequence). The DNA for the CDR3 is TGTGCCAGTAGTATAGGTCGGGTTCTCCTCGGGGAGACCCAGTACTTC. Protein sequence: CASSIGRVLLGETQYF.

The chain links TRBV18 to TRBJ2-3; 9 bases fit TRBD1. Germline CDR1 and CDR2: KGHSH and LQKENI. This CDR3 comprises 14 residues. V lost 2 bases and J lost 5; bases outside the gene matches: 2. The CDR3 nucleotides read TGTGCCAGCTCACCAGGACAGGGGTTAGATACGCAGTATTTT. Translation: CASSPGQGLDTQYF. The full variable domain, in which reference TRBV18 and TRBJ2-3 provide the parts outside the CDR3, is NAGVMQNPRHLVRRRGQEARLRCSPMKGHSHVYWYRQLPEEGLKFMVYLQKENIIDESGMPKERFSAEFPKEGPSILRIQQVVRGDSAAYFCASSPGQGLDTQYFGPGTRLTVL.

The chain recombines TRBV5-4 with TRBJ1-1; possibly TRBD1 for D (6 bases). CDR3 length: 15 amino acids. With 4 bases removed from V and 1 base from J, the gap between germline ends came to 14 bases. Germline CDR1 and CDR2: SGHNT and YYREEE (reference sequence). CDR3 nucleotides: TGTGCCAGCAGCCCGGAACAGGGACGGAACACTGAAGCTTTCTTT. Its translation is CASSPEQGRNTEAFF.

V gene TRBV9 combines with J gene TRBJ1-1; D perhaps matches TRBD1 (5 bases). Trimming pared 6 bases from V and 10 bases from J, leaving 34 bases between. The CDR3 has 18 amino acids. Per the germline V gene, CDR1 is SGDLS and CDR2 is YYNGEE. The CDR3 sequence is CASTPGGEPVGTKPLAFF. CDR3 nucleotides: TGTGCCAGCACTCCGGGGGGGGAGCCGGTTGGAACCAAACCGTTAGCTTTCTTT. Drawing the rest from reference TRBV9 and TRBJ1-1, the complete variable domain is DSGVTQTPKHLITATGQRVTLRCSPRSGDLSVYWYQQSLDQGLQFLIQYYNGEERAKGNILERFSAQQFPDLHSELNLSSLELGDSALYFCASTPGGEPVGTKPLAFFGQGTRLTVV.

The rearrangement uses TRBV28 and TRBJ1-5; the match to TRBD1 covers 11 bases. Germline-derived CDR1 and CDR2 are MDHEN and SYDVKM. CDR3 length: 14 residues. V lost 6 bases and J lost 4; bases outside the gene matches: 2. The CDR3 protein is CASRGDRGNQPQHF. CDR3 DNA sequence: TGTGCCAGCAGGGGGGACAGGGGGAATCAGCCCCAGCATTTT.

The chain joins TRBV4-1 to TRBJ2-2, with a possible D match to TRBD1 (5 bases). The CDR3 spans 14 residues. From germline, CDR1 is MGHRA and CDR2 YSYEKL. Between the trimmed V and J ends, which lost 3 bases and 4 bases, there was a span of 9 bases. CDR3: CASSQAQGTGELFF. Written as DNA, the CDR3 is TGCGCCAGCAGCCAGGCTCAGGGCACCGGGGAGCTGTTTTTT.

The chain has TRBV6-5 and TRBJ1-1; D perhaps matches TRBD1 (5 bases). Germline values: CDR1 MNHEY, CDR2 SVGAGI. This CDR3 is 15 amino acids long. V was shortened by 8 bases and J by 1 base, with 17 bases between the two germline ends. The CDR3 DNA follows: TGTGCCAGCTTAAGAACATGGCAGGGGAACACTGAAGCTTTCTTT. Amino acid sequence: CASLRTWQGNTEAFF.

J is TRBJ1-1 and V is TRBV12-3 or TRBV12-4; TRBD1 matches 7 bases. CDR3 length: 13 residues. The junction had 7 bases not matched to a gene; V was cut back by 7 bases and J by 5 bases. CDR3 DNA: TGTGCCAGCAACGAGGGGGCGCGGACTGAAGCTTTCTTT. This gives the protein CASNEGARTEAFF.

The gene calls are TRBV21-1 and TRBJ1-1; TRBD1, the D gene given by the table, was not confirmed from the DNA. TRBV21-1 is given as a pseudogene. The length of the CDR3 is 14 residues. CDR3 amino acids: CASRRGSLNTEAFF. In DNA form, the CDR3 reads TGTGCCAGCAGAAGGGGTTCCTTGAACACTGAAGCTTTCTTT.

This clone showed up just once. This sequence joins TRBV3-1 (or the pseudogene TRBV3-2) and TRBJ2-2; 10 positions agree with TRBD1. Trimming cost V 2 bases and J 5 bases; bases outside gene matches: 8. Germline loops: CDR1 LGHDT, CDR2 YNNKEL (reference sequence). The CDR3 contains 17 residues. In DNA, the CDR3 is TGTGCCAGCAGCCAACCCTTCGGGACAGGGGTAACCGGGGAGCTGTTTTTT. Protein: CASSQPFGTGVTGELFF.